The 9 T cell receptor beta chains below all came from one sample that was sequenced in a study of cytomegalovirus exposure and HLA in healthy donors. Researchers ran the PCR with 60 Vbeta and 13 Jbeta primers. The repertoire was sequenced with immunoSEQ multiplex PCR; TCRdb's copy has only in-frame clones and lacks some. There are roughly 140,000 clones in the sample; roughly 80% occur only once, and around 6.6% lies in the top ten. Sequencing input: PBMCs. These receptors came from a woman aged 45-65 years in good health and CMV-seropositive.

This rearrangement joins TRBV7-2 to TRBJ1-1; a weak D match, TRBD1 (5 bases). The CDR3 spans 14 residues. Germline lookup yields CDR1 SGHTA and CDR2 FQGNSA. Trimming took 0 bases from V and 5 from J, leaving 10 bases between them. The CDR3 spells CASSLAQGGTEAFF. The DNA of the CDR3 is TGTGCCAGCAGCTTAGCGCAGGGAGGGACTGAAGCTTTCTTT.

The chain uses TRBV6-1 and TRBJ1-2, with D uncertain. CDR3 length equals 11 residues. In germline, CDR1 is MNHNS, CDR2 SASEGT. Deletions cut 4 bases from V and 7 bases from J, with 7 bases between. CDR3 nucleotides: TGTGCCAGCAGTGTTAGAAGTGGCTACACCTTC. This translates into CASSVRSGYTF.

The V gene is TRBV7-9, the J gene TRBJ2-1; 7 bases map to TRBD1. The V gene's germline CDR1 is SEHNR and CDR2 FQNEAQ (reference sequence). Trimming cost V 6 bases and J 8 bases; bases outside gene matches: 7. The CDR3 runs to 13 residues. CDR3 sequence (DNA): TGTGCCAGCAGGTCGCAGGGGGTGTATGAGCAGTTCTTC. This sequence encodes CASRSQGVYEQFF.

The chain couples TRBV19 to TRBJ1-5; tentative D call: TRBD1 (6 bases). The germline V and J ends were trimmed by 6 bases and 2 bases, with 14 bases remaining between them. Per germline, CDR1 LNHDA and CDR2 SQIVND (reference sequence). This CDR3 region has 15 residues. The CDR3 is CASRTPGVRNQPQHF. The CDR3 DNA reads as TGTGCCAGTAGAACCCCAGGGGTTCGCAATCAGCCCCAGCATTTT.

The gene calls are TRBV5-6 and TRBJ2-3; 10 bases fit TRBD2. The V and J ends lost 3 bases and 5 bases, in that order; junction bases with no gene match: 9. Germline V gives CDR1 SGHDT, CDR2 YYEEEE. The CDR3 length is 16 residues. For the CDR3, the DNA is TGTGCCAGCAGCTCACATAGCGGGGGGTATGGAGATACGCAGTATTTT. Translated: CASSSHSGGYGDTQYF.

The chain links TRBV4-2 to TRBJ2-5, with D possibly being TRBD1 (6 bases). Germline lookup yields CDR1 LGHNA and CDR2 YNFKEQ. The CDR3 runs to 14 residues. The V end lost 3 bases, the J end lost 2 bases, and 10 bases lay between the germline ends. The CDR3 is CASSQTGVQETQYF. The CDR3 DNA is TGTGCCAGCAGCCAGACAGGAGTTCAAGAGACCCAGTACTTC.

The chain couples TRBV5-4 to TRBJ1-6; TRBD1 is a possible D gene (5 bases). This CDR3 has 14 amino acids. CDR1 is SGHNT, CDR2 YYREEE, per germline (reference sequence). Trimming removed 4 bases from V and 5 bases from J, with 10 bases in between. The CDR3 here is CASSVKGNNSPLHF. CDR3 DNA: TGTGCCAGCAGCGTTAAGGGGAATAATTCACCCCTCCACTTT. Full variable domain (missing parts from reference TRBV5-4 and TRBJ1-6): ETGVTQSPTHLIKTRGQQVTLRCSSQSGHNTVSWYQQALGQGPQFIFQYYREEENGRGNFPPRFSGLQFPNYSSELNVNALELDDSALYLCASSVKGNNSPLHFGNGTRLTVT.

This chain connects TRBV29-1 to TRBJ1-1; TRBD1 matches 9 bases. Germline CDR1 is SQVTM and CDR2 is ANQGSEA. The CDR3 consists of 16 residues. With 7 bases clipped from V and 0 bases from J, the junction kept 12 bases outside the gene matches. CDR3 residues: CSAGGQGHLMNTEAFF. The CDR3 coding sequence is TGCAGCGCTGGGGGACAGGGACATCTCATGAACACTGAAGCTTTCTTT.

V gene TRBV27 combines with J gene TRBJ1-2; possibly TRBD1 for D (6 bases). Trimming took 0 bases from V and 3 from J, leaving 8 bases between them. The V gene's germline CDR1 is MNHEY and CDR2 SMNVEV (reference sequence). The CDR3 runs 14 residues. The CDR3 bases are TGTGCCAGCAGTTTATCTCAGGGGTACTATGGCTACACCTTC. Its translation is CASSLSQGYYGYTF.